Relative to its sample, the clone carrying this T cell receptor beta chain is medium-sized (0.01 to 0.1%). Its antigen is unknown. Time point denoted: sample taken at primary tumor resection. Whole RNA, isolated from tumor, nontumor lung or frozen PBMC, was sequenced without prior sorting. This specimen comes from a study of spatial heterogeneity in lung cancer. Study-level findings and limits: In tumor T cells, estimated coverage reached around 7.6% for alpha chains and under 15% for beta chains. Tumor mutation counts were tracked by expanded intratumoral alpha and beta TCR counts.

A distinct unique molecular identifier was carried by each TCR cDNA molecule. TCRdb passed the 5' RACE reads through MiXCR, listing each CDR3 protein once. The sample holds thousands of distinct CDR3 sequences, approximately 12% seen once. Per germline, CDR1 SGHDN and CDR2 FVKESK. The V end lost 2 bases, the J end lost 2 bases, and 10 bases lay between the germline ends. This CDR3 spans 15 amino acids. The clonotype originates from a male donor with early-stage non-small cell lung cancer. The gene calls are TRBV14 and TRBJ2-1, with D maybe TRBD2 (6 bases). The sequencing here drew on lung tumor tissue, taken at surgery. This chain's CDR3 is CASSQLLAAYNEQFF. The CDR3 DNA reads as TGTGCCAGCAGCCAACTACTAGCTGCCTACAATGAGCAGTTCTTC.